One and the same sample provided the 7 T cell receptor beta chains below, sequenced in a study of identical twins. TCRdb re-derived calls from the 5' RACE reads in MiXCR, one entry per CDR3 protein. The sample consists of around 470,000 distinct CDR3 sequences, about 14% of them appearing once. These data were likewise used in another study, on yellow fever vaccine responses in identical twins.

Sequencing was carried out using CD4+ T cells sorted from blood. Source of these receptors: a woman aged 18-29 years in good health.

DNA of the CDR3: TGTGCCAGCAGTTTGGGGGCCCTGAATGAGCAGTTCTTC. It is translated as CASSLGALNEQFF. This rearrangement joins TRBV28 to TRBJ2-1; tentative D call: TRBD1 (6 bases). The ends were cut back, 3 bases at V and 7 bases at J, with 10 bases in the middle. Germline CDR1 reads MDHEN; CDR2 reads SYDVKM. The CDR3 totals 13 residues.

A few counts support this clonotype. The chain couples TRBV4-2 to TRBJ2-2, with D perhaps TRBD1 or TRBD2 (6 bases each). The CDR3 is 16 amino acids. The germline gives CDR1 LGHNA, CDR2 YNFKEQ. V was trimmed by 0 bases and J by 5 bases, leaving 13 bases between them. CDR3 bases: TGTGCCAGCAGCCAAGAGGGGGGCCGGGGGACCGGGGAGCTGTTTTTT. It encodes CASSQEGGRGTGELFF.

This clonotype was seen many times. The chain uses TRBV11-2 and TRBJ2-1, with D possibly TRBD2 on 6 matching bases. V was trimmed by 5 bases and J by 5 bases, leaving 16 bases between them. This CDR3 has 15 amino acids. CDR1 is SGHAT, CDR2 FQNNGV, per germline. CDR3 region: CASSTLARGHNEQFF. CDR3 sequence (DNA): TGTGCCAGCAGCACCCTAGCGAGGGGTCACAATGAGCAGTTCTTC.

This clonotype showed up just a few times. The V and J genes are TRBV6-5 and TRBJ2-7; D may be TRBD2 (5 bases). CDR3 length equals 15 residues. Germline loops: CDR1 MNHEY, CDR2 SVGAGI. With 1 base removed from V and 2 bases from J, the gap between germline ends came to 12 bases. This chain's CDR3 is CASSYFAGSTYEQYF. The CDR3 DNA follows: TGTGCCAGCAGTTACTTTGCGGGCAGCACCTACGAGCAGTACTTC.

The chain combines TRBV4-1 with TRBJ2-1, with D perhaps matching TRBD2 (6 bases). The CDR3 totals 17 residues. Trimming took 0 bases from V and 3 from J, leaving 15 bases between them. CDR1 and CDR2 (germline): MGHRA, YSYEKL. The CDR3 spells CASSQDQGLPNYNEQFF. The CDR3 bases are TGCGCCAGCAGCCAAGATCAGGGACTTCCAAACTACAATGAGCAGTTCTTC.

CDR3 coding DNA: TGCAGTGCTAGAGTGGCAGGGCGTAAGGCCGGGGAGCTGTTTTTT. This translates into CSARVAGRKAGELFF. The rearrangement uses TRBV20-1 and TRBJ2-2; D perhaps matches TRBD1 (5 bases). The CDR3 contains 15 residues. Germline values: CDR1 DFQATT, CDR2 SNEGSKA (reference sequence). V was shortened by 1 base and J by 6 bases, with 15 bases between the two germline ends.

V usage is TRBV20-1 and J usage is TRBJ1-2, with 9 bases fitting TRBD1. There are 13 residues in the CDR3. Germline lookup yields CDR1 DFQATT and CDR2 SNEGSKA (reference sequence). The V gene end was trimmed by 5 bases and the J gene end by 5 bases; junction bases not matched to a gene: 6. CDR3 sequence (DNA): TGCAGTGCTGGGACAGGGAGAGTGTATGGCTACACCTTC. Residues: CSAGTGRVYGYTF.